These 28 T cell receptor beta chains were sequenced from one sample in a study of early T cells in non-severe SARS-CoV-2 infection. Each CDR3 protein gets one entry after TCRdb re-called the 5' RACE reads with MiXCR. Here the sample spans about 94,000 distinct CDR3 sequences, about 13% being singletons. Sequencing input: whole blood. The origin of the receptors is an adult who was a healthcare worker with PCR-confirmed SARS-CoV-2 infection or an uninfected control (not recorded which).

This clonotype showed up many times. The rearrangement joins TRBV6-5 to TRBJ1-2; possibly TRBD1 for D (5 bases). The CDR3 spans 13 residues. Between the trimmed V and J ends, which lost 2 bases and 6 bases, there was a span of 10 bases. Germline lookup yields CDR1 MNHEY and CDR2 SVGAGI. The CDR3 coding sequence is TGTGCCAGCAGTTACGGCGGGGCGGATGGCTACACCTTC. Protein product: CASSYGGADGYTF.

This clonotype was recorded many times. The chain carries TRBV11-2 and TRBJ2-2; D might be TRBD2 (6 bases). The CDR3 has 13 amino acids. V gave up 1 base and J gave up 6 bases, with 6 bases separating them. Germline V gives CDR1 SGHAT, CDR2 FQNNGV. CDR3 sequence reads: CASSLGLAGELFF. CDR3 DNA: TGTGCCAGCAGCTTAGGACTAGCCGGGGAGCTGTTTTTT.

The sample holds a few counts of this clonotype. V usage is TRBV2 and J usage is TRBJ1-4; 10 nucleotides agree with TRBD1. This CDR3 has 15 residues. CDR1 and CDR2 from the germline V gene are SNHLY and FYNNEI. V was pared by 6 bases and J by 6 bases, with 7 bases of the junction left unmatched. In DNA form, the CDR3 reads TGTGCCAGCAGGAGCCGGGACAGGGGTTATGAAAAACTGTTTTTT. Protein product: CASRSRDRGYEKLFF.

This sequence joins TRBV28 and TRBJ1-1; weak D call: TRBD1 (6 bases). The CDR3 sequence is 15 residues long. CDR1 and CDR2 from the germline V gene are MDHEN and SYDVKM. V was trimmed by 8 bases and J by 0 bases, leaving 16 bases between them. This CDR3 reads CASLAWTVMNTEAFF. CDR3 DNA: TGTGCCAGCTTGGCCTGGACAGTTATGAACACTGAAGCTTTCTTT.

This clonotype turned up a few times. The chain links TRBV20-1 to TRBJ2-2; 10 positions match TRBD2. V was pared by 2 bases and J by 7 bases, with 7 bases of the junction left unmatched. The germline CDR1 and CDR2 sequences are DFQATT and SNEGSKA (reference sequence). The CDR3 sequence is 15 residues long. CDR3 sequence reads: CSARRSSGGGGELFF. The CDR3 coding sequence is TGCAGTGCTAGACGCTCTAGCGGGGGCGGCGGGGAGCTGTTTTTT.

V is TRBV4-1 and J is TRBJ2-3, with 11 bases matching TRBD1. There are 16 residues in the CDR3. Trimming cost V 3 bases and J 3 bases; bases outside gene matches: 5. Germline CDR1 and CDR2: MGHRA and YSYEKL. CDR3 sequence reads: CASSQGQGVRTDTQYF. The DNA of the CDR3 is TGCGCCAGCAGCCAGGGACAGGGGGTTAGGACAGATACGCAGTATTTT.

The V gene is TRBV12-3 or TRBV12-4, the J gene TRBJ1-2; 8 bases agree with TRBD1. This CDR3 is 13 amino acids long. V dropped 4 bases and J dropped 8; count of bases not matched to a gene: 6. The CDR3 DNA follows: TGTGCCAGCAGTTATCAGGGGGCAGACGGCTACACCTTC. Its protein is CASSYQGADGYTF.

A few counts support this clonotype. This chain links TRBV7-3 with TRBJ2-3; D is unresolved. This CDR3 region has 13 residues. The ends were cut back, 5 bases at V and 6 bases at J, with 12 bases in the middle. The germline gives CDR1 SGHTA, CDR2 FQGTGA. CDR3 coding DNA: TGTGCCAGCAGCACTACCGGCAAGGATACGCAGTATTTT. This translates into CASSTTGKDTQYF.

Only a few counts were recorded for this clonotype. CDR3 residues: CSALAGGPRSYNEQFF. For the CDR3, the DNA is TGCAGTGCTTTAGCGGGGGGGCCCAGGTCCTACAATGAGCAGTTCTTC. The chain combines TRBV20-1 with TRBJ2-1, with TRBD2 identical over 11 bases. V was clipped by 5 bases and J by 1 base; unmatched bases: 7. This CDR3 has 16 residues. Per the germline V gene, CDR1 is DFQATT and CDR2 is SNEGSKA (reference sequence).

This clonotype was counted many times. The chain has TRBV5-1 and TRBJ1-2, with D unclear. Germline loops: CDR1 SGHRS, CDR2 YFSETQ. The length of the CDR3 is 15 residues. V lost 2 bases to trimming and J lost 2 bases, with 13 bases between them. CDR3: CASSLTTSLNYGYTF. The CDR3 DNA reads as TGCGCCAGCAGCTTAACTACCAGCTTAAACTATGGCTACACCTTC.

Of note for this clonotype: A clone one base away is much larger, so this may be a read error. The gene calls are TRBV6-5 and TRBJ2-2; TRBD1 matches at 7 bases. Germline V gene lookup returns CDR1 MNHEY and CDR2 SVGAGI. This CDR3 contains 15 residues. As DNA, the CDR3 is TGTGCCAGCAGTTACAAGGGGGCGTACACCGAGGAGCTGTTTTTT. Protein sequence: CASSYKGAYTEELFF.

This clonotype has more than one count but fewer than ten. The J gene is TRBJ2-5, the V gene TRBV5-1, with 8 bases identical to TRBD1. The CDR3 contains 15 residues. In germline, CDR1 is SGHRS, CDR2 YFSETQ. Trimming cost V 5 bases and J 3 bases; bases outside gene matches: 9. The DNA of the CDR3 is TGCGCCAGCAGACTAGGGGGACAGGACAAAGAGACCCAGTACTTC. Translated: CASRLGGQDKETQYF.

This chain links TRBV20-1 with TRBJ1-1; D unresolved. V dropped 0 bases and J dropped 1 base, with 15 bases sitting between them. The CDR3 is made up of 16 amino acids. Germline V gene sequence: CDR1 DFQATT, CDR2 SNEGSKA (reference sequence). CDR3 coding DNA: TGCAGTGCTAGAGATCCCAGGAGGGTCGGGAACACTGAAGCTTTCTTT. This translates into CSARDPRRVGNTEAFF.

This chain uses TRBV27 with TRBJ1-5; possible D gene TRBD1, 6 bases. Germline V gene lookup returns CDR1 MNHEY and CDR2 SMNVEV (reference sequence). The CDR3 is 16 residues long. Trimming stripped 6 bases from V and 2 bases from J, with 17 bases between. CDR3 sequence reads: CASSDTRGKGNQPQHF. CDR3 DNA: TGTGCCAGCAGCGACACCAGGGGTAAGGGCAATCAGCCCCAGCATTTT.

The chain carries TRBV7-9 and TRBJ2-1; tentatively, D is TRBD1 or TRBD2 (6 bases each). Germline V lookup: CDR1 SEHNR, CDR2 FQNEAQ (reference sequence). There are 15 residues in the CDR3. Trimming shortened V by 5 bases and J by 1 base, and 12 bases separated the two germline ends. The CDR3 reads CASSPGGGSYNEQFF. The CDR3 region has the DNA TGTGCCAGCAGCCCTGGAGGGGGTTCCTACAATGAGCAGTTCTTC.

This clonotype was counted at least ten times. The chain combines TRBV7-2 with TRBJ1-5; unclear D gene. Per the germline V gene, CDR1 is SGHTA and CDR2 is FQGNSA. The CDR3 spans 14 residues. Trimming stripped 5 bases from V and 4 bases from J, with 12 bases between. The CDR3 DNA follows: TGTGCCAGCAGCACCCCAGGAGGAAATCAGCCCCAGCATTTT. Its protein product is CASSTPGGNQPQHF.

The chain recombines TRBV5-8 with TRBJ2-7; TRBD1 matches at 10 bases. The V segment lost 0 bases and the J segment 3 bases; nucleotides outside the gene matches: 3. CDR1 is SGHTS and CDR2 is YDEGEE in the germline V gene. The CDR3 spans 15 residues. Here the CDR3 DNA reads TGTGCCAGCAGCTTGGCGGGGACAGGGGTCTACGAGCAGTACTTC. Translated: CASSLAGTGVYEQYF. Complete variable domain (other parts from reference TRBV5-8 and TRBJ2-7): EAGVTQSPTHLIKTRGQQATLRCSPISGHTSVYWYQQALGLGLQFLLWYDEGEERNRGNFPPRFSGRQFPNYSSELNVNALELEDSALYLCASSLAGTGVYEQYFGPGTRLTVT.

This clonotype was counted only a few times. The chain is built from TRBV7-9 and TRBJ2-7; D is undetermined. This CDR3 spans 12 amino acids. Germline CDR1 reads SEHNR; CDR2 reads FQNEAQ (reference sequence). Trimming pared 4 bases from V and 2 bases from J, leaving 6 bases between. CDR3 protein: CASSWTPYEQYF. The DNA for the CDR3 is TGTGCCAGCAGCTGGACCCCCTACGAGCAGTACTTC. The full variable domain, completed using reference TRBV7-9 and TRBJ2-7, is DTGVSQNPRHKITKRGQNVTFRCDPISEHNRLYWYRQTLGQGPEFLTYFQNEAQLEKSRLLSDRFSAERPKGSFSTLEIQRTEQGDSAMYLCASSWTPYEQYFGPGTRLTVT.

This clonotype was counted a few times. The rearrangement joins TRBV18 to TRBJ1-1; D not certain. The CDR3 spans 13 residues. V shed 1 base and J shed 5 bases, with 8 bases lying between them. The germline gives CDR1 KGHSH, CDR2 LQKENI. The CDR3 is CASSPLSDTEAFF. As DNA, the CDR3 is TGTGCCAGCTCACCACTGAGTGATACTGAAGCTTTCTTT.

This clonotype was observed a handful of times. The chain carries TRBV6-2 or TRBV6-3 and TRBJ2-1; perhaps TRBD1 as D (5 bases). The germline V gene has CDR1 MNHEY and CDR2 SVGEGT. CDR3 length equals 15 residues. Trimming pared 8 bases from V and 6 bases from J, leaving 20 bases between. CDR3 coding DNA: TGTGCCAGCCGACCAGCAGGGCTACCTCCCAATGAGCAGTTCTTC. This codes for CASRPAGLPPNEQFF.

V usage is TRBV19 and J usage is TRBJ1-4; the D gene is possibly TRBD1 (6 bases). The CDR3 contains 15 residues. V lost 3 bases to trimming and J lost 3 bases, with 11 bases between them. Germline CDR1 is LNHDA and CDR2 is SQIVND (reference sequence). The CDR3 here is CASSIGQLANEKLFF. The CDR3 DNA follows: TGTGCCAGTAGTATTGGACAGCTGGCTAATGAAAAACTGTTTTTT.

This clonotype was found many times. The CDR3 bases are TGTGCCAGCAGTTTTGTCACAGATACGCAGTATTTT. Its protein product is CASSFVTDTQYF. The chain combines TRBV6-2 or TRBV6-3 with TRBJ2-3, with D uncertain. The CDR3 extends over 12 amino acids. Germline V lookup: CDR1 MNHEY, CDR2 SVGEGT. V dropped 4 bases and J dropped 2 bases, with 4 bases sitting between them.

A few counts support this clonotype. The CDR3 region has the DNA TGTGCCATCAGTGAACGTCCCGGGACACAGAACACTGAAGCTTTCTTT. Translating it yields CAISERPGTQNTEAFF. V is TRBV10-3 and J is TRBJ1-1; TRBD1 might be the D (6 bases). There are 16 residues in the CDR3. V lost 3 bases and J lost 1, with 15 bases in between. CDR1 and CDR2 (germline): ENHRY, SYGVKD.

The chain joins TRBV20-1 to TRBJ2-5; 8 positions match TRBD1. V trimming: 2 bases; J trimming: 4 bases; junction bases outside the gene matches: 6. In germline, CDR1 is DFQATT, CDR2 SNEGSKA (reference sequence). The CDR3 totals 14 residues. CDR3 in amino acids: CSARHGQGGETQYF. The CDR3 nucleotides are TGCAGTGCTAGACACGGACAGGGAGGAGAGACCCAGTACTTC.

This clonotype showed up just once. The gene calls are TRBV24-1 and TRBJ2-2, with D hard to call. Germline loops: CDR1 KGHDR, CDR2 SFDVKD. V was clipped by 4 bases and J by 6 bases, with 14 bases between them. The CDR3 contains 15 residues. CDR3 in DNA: TGTGCCACCAGTGAGACTCCTATTGGCGCCGGGGAGCTGTTTTTT. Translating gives CATSETPIGAGELFF.

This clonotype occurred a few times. This chain's CDR3 is CASGEGYKNIQYF. The CDR3, as DNA: TGTGCCAGCGGCGAGGGGTACAAAAACATTCAGTACTTC. This chain links TRBV3-1 with TRBJ2-4; either TRBD1 or TRBD2 may supply D (5 bases each). Looked up from germline, CDR1 is LGHDT and CDR2 is YNNKEL (reference sequence). The CDR3 has 13 amino acids. Trimming removed 8 bases at V and 3 bases at J, with 11 bases between.

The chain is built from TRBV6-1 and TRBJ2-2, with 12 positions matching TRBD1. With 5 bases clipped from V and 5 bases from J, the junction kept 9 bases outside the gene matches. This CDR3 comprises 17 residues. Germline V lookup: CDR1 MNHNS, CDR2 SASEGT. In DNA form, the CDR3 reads TGTGCCAGCAGTTCCGGGACAGGGGGCTTCTGGACCGGGGAGCTGTTTTTT. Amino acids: CASSSGTGGFWTGELFF.

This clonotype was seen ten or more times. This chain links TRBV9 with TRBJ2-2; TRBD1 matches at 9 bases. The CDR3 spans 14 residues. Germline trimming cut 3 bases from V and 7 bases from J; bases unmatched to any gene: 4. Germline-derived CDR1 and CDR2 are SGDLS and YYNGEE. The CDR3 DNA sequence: TGTGCCAGCAGCGCACAGGGGGCCGGCGGGGAGCTGTTTTTT. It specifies CASSAQGAGGELFF.